The clone carrying this TCR beta chain was observed at least ten times. What it recognizes is unknown. TCRdb passed the multiplex PCR reads through MiXCR, listing each CDR3 protein once. Of 270,000 or so distinct CDR3 sequences listed, around 31% are singletons. The data belong to a study of breast tumors, draining lymph nodes, adjacent tissues. Samples came from axillary lymph nodes draining the breast cancer. The CDR3 has 14 amino acids. Trimming took off 1 base at V and 3 bases at J, with 6 bases between the two ends. Germline-derived CDR1 and CDR2 are SGHTA and FQGNSA. General study points: That most tumor T cells come from lymph nodes remained unproven.

Material for sequencing was axillary lymph node tissue. The receptor was derived from a female donor with breast cancer. Some clones in this sample may be carry-over from other donors' samples. The V and J genes are TRBV7-2 and TRBJ2-2; D is unresolved. The CDR3 here is CASSLVRDTGELFF. DNA for the CDR3: TGTGCCAGCAGCTTAGTGCGTGACACCGGGGAGCTGTTTTTT.